The TCR beta chain described here comes from a study of cytomegalovirus exposure and HLA in healthy donors. For the study at large: Unique TCRs from HLA-typed donors, around 93 million of them, were held in an early data release.

PCR amplification relied on 60 Vbeta primers (plus 13 Jbeta primers). Sequencing was performed with immunoSEQ multiplex PCR; in TCRdb, only in-frame clones are kept and a portion is missing. The top ten hold under 7.5% of the sample, which has about 73,000 clones, roughly 69% seen once. As regards this clone: Its antigen is not known.

The junction had 6 bases not matched to a gene; V was cut back by 4 bases and J by 6 bases. Germline CDR1 SQVTM, CDR2 ANQGSEA. The CDR3 loop spans 13 amino acids. Findings and caveats of the study: Later analysis demonstrated an association between a missense DCLRE1C variant and TCR beta V- and J-gene trimming. Later analysis revealed greater clonal expansion in HLA-associated TCR beta chains than in equally common others.

The rearrangement links TRBV29-1 to TRBJ2-1; TRBD2 matches at 7 bases. The sequenced sample consisted of PBMCs. This receptor was obtained from a woman aged 45-65 years in good health and CMV-seropositive. The chain's CDR3 is CSVVRTSSNEQFF. CDR3 bases: TGCAGCGTTGTGAGGACTAGTAGCAATGAGCAGTTCTTC.